These T cell receptor beta chains were read from a single sample in a study of T-cell memory formation after mild COVID-19. TCRdb ran MiXCR on the 5' RACE reads and lists one entry per CDR3 protein. The table shows 210,000 or so distinct CDR3 sequences, with about 10% occurring only once. The sequencing sample was made of PBMCs or a T cell subset sorted from them (not recorded which). Every receptor here comes from a man aged 18 to 30 who had mild COVID-19 (a few samples of this study predate the infection). Cell type and time point are not known. CDR3s include the opening cysteine and the closing phenylalanine or tryptophan. The D gene is left open where the match is weak. Only some rows state a clone size, as once, few, many or a class for expanded clones.

clone size: -
V gene: TRBV18
J gene: TRBJ1-2
D gene: -
CDR3 protein: CASSPAALIGNYGYTF
CDR3 DNA: TGTGCCAGCTCACCGGCCGCCCTCATAGGAAACTATGGCTACACCTTC

clone size: -
V gene: TRBV7-9
J gene: TRBJ1-3
D gene: -
CDR3 protein: CASSFSGPDSNTIYF
CDR3 DNA: TGTGCCAGCAGCTTTTCTGGCCCGGATTCTAACACCATATATTTT

clone size: -
V gene: TRBV7-9
J gene: TRBJ1-5
D gene: -
CDR3 protein: CASSLGDTSNQPQHF
CDR3 DNA: TGTGCCAGCAGCTTAGGTGATACTAGCAATCAGCCCCAGCATTTT

clone size: few
V gene: TRBV5-1
J gene: TRBJ1-4
D gene: TRBD1
CDR3 protein: CASRRTGLPNEKLFF
CDR3 DNA: TGCGCCAGCAGGAGGACAGGGCTGCCTAATGAAAAACTGTTTTTT

clone size: many
V gene: TRBV20-1
J gene: TRBJ2-3
D gene: -
CDR3 protein: CSARAPRLTDTQYF
CDR3 DNA: TGCAGTGCTAGAGCCCCTCGGTTGACAGATACGCAGTATTTT

clone size: few
V gene: TRBV7-2
J gene: TRBJ1-5
D gene: -
CDR3 protein: CASSLGQGSNQPQHF
CDR3 DNA: TGTGCCAGCAGCTTAGGGCAGGGTAGCAATCAGCCCCAGCATTTT

clone size: few
V gene: TRBV6-5
J gene: TRBJ2-2
D gene: TRBD1
CDR3 protein: CASSKRDRGPGELFF
CDR3 DNA: TGTGCCAGCAGTAAAAGGGACAGGGGGCCCGGGGAGCTGTTTTTT

clone size: -
V gene: TRBV12-3/TRBV12-4
J gene: TRBJ1-1
D gene: -
CDR3 protein: CASSFVVLTGSTEAFF
CDR3 DNA: TGTGCCAGCAGTTTTGTAGTTCTAACAGGGTCCACTGAAGCTTTCTTT

clone size: many
V gene: TRBV7-9
J gene: TRBJ1-1
D gene: -
CDR3 protein: CASSLDSGWTEAFF
CDR3 DNA: TGTGCCAGCAGCTTAGACAGTGGATGGACTGAAGCTTTCTTT

clone size: -
V gene: TRBV5-1
J gene: TRBJ1-2
D gene: -
CDR3 protein: CASSSEAGAANYGYTF
CDR3 DNA: TGCGCCAGCAGCTCGGAGGCCGGAGCCGCTAACTATGGCTACACCTTC

clone size: few
V gene: TRBV2
J gene: TRBJ1-4
D gene: -
CDR3 protein: CASSAEVNEKLFF
CDR3 DNA: TGTGCCAGCAGCGCTGAGGTTAATGAAAAACTGTTTTTT

clone size: -
V gene: TRBV5-1
J gene: TRBJ1-1
D gene: -
CDR3 protein: CASSFAQGATEAFF
CDR3 DNA: TGCGCCAGCAGCTTCGCCCAGGGAGCCACTGAAGCTTTCTTT

clone size: many
V gene: TRBV4-2
J gene: TRBJ2-7
D gene: -
CDR3 protein: CASSQDIRGSSYEQYF
CDR3 DNA: TGTGCCAGCAGCCAAGATATCAGGGGATCCTCCTACGAGCAGTACTTC

clone size: -
V gene: TRBV15
J gene: TRBJ1-2
D gene: TRBD1
CDR3 protein: CATSRDRAVGYGYTF
CDR3 DNA: TGTGCCACCAGCAGGGACAGGGCTGTCGGCTATGGCTACACCTTC

clone size: -
V gene: TRBV18
J gene: TRBJ2-7
D gene: -
CDR3 protein: CASSPRGESAYEQYF
CDR3 DNA: TGTGCCAGCTCACCACGTGGGGAAAGTGCCTACGAGCAGTACTTC

clone size: -
V gene: TRBV3-1
J gene: TRBJ1-5
D gene: -
CDR3 protein: CASSYGSSNQPQHF
CDR3 DNA: TGTGCCAGCAGCTATGGGAGTAGCAATCAGCCCCAGCATTTT

clone size: -
V gene: TRBV7-7
J gene: TRBJ2-2
D gene: TRBD1
CDR3 protein: CASSWTGAQNTGELFF
CDR3 DNA: TGTGCCAGCAGCTGGACAGGGGCCCAGAACACCGGGGAGCTGTTTTTT

clone size: -
V gene: TRBV29-1
J gene: TRBJ1-1
D gene: TRBD1
CDR3 protein: CSVQQGLRAFF
CDR3 DNA: TGCAGCGTCCAACAGGGGTTGCGAGCTTTCTTT

clone size: few
V gene: TRBV6-2/TRBV6-3
J gene: TRBJ2-2
D gene: -
CDR3 protein: CASTETQGNTGELFF
CDR3 DNA: TGTGCCAGCACAGAAACTCAGGGAAACACCGGGGAGCTGTTTTTT

clone size: -
V gene: TRBV18
J gene: TRBJ2-5
D gene: -
CDR3 protein: CASSPRRETQYF
CDR3 DNA: TGTGCCAGCTCACCAAGGAGAGAGACCCAGTACTTC

clone size: -
V gene: TRBV4-2
J gene: TRBJ1-2
D gene: -
CDR3 protein: CASSQDYSRGYTF
CDR3 DNA: TGTGCCAGCAGCCAAGATTACAGCCGGGGCTACACCTTC

clone size: few
V gene: TRBV5-1
J gene: TRBJ2-2
D gene: -
CDR3 protein: CASSFSQTTGELFF
CDR3 DNA: TGCGCCAGCAGCTTTTCACAGACCACCGGGGAGCTGTTTTTT

clone size: many
V gene: TRBV5-1
J gene: TRBJ2-3
D gene: -
CDR3 protein: CASSLWGGTDTQYF
CDR3 DNA: TGCGCCAGCAGCTTGTGGGGGGGCACAGATACGCAGTATTTT

clone size: few
V gene: TRBV6-2/TRBV6-3
J gene: TRBJ1-5
D gene: -
CDR3 protein: CASDSHRAKKQPQHF
CDR3 DNA: TGTGCCAGCGATTCCCACAGGGCGAAAAAACAGCCCCAGCATTTT

clone size: many
V gene: TRBV6-5
J gene: TRBJ2-5
D gene: -
CDR3 protein: CASIGGREETQYF
CDR3 DNA: TGTGCCAGCATCGGGGGGCGGGAAGAGACCCAGTACTTC

clone size: -
V gene: TRBV24-1
J gene: TRBJ2-3
D gene: TRBD2
CDR3 protein: CATSEPGLGDTQYF
CDR3 DNA: TGTGCCACCAGTGAGCCCGGACTAGGGGATACGCAGTATTTT

clone size: few
V gene: TRBV7-3
J gene: TRBJ1-2
D gene: TRBD1
CDR3 protein: CASSLQDRGPYGYTF
CDR3 DNA: TGTGCCAGCAGCCTCCAGGACAGGGGGCCCTATGGCTACACCTTC

clone size: many
V gene: TRBV5-5
J gene: TRBJ2-5
D gene: TRBD1
CDR3 protein: CASSLNRGHDEETQYF
CDR3 DNA: TGTGCCAGCAGCTTAAACAGGGGGCACGATGAGGAGACCCAGTACTTC

clone size: many
V gene: TRBV7-2
J gene: TRBJ2-5
D gene: TRBD1
CDR3 protein: CASSGQGWETQYF
CDR3 DNA: TGTGCCAGCAGCGGACAGGGTTGGGAGACCCAGTACTTC

clone size: few
V gene: TRBV29-1
J gene: TRBJ1-1
D gene: -
CDR3 protein: CSVEDGVRGTEAFF
CDR3 DNA: TGCAGCGTTGAAGATGGGGTGAGGGGCACTGAAGCTTTCTTT

clone size: few
V gene: TRBV2
J gene: TRBJ2-2
D gene: -
CDR3 protein: CASRAGQNTGELFF
CDR3 DNA: TGTGCCAGCAGGGCCGGACAGAACACCGGGGAGCTGTTTTTT

clone size: once
V gene: TRBV20-1
J gene: TRBJ2-1
D gene: TRBD2
CDR3 protein: CSAHKLAGRYNEQFF
CDR3 DNA: TGCAGTGCCCACAAGCTAGCGGGGCGCTACAATGAGCAGTTCTTC

clone size: -
V gene: TRBV28
J gene: TRBJ1-2
D gene: -
CDR3 protein: CASRKQGSYGYTF
CDR3 DNA: TGTGCCAGCAGAAAGCAGGGGAGCTATGGCTACACCTTC

clone size: few
V gene: TRBV5-5
J gene: TRBJ1-5
D gene: -
CDR3 protein: CASSPGAGRGNQPQHF
CDR3 DNA: TGTGCCAGCAGCCCGGGGGCGGGTCGGGGCAATCAGCCCCAGCATTTT

clone size: few
V gene: TRBV9
J gene: TRBJ2-7
D gene: TRBD1
CDR3 protein: CASSPGQGDYEQYF
CDR3 DNA: TGTGCCAGCAGCCCCGGACAGGGGGACTACGAGCAGTACTTC

clone size: many
V gene: TRBV7-9
J gene: TRBJ2-1
D gene: TRBD1
CDR3 protein: CASSLNLGQGAFF
CDR3 DNA: TGTGCCAGCAGCCTCAACCTTGGACAGGGGGCGTTCTTC

clone size: few
V gene: TRBV6-2/TRBV6-3
J gene: TRBJ1-5
D gene: -
CDR3 protein: CATASGASNQPQHF
CDR3 DNA: TGTGCCACCGCCTCGGGGGCAAGCAATCAGCCCCAGCATTTT

clone size: few
V gene: TRBV6-2/TRBV6-3
J gene: TRBJ2-5
D gene: -
CDR3 protein: CASSSWGKETQYF
CDR3 DNA: TGTGCCAGCTCCTCGTGGGGAAAAGAGACCCAGTACTTC

clone size: few
V gene: TRBV14
J gene: TRBJ1-2
D gene: -
CDR3 protein: CASSHPGANYGYTF
CDR3 DNA: TGTGCCAGCAGCCACCCGGGTGCTAACTATGGCTACACCTTC

clone size: few
V gene: TRBV5-6
J gene: TRBJ2-6
D gene: -
CDR3 protein: CASGKTEISGANVLTF
CDR3 DNA: TGTGCCAGCGGGAAGACAGAGATTTCTGGGGCCAACGTCCTGACTTTC

clone size: few
V gene: TRBV7-2
J gene: TRBJ2-5
D gene: -
CDR3 protein: CASSLVGVTVQETQYF
CDR3 DNA: TGTGCCAGCAGCTTAGTGGGAGTCACGGTCCAAGAGACCCAGTACTTC

clone size: few
V gene: TRBV12-3/TRBV12-4
J gene: TRBJ1-1
D gene: TRBD1
CDR3 protein: CASSPRTGSVTEAFF
CDR3 DNA: TGTGCCAGCAGTCCCCGGACAGGGTCGGTCACTGAAGCTTTCTTT

clone size: -
V gene: TRBV5-1
J gene: TRBJ2-3
D gene: TRBD2
CDR3 protein: CASSPGGHGDTQYF
CDR3 DNA: TGCGCCAGCAGCCCGGGGGGGCATGGAGATACGCAGTATTTT

clone size: few
V gene: TRBV10-2
J gene: TRBJ2-1
D gene: TRBD1
CDR3 protein: CASTQGQGINEQFF
CDR3 DNA: TGCGCCAGCACCCAGGGACAGGGTATCAATGAGCAGTTCTTC

clone size: -
V gene: TRBV7-2
J gene: TRBJ2-1
D gene: -
CDR3 protein: CASSLSGTDEQFF
CDR3 DNA: TGTGCCAGCAGCTTATCGGGGACGGATGAGCAGTTCTTC

clone size: -
V gene: TRBV24-1
J gene: TRBJ2-3
D gene: -
CDR3 protein: CATSDTSDTDTQYF
CDR3 DNA: TGTGCCACCAGTGATACGTCAGACACAGATACGCAGTATTTT

clone size: many
V gene: TRBV5-1
J gene: TRBJ2-3
D gene: -
CDR3 protein: CASSLGDTSTDTQYF
CDR3 DNA: TGCGCCAGCAGCTTGGGGGACACTAGCACAGATACGCAGTATTTT

clone size: -
V gene: TRBV6-5
J gene: TRBJ1-3
D gene: -
CDR3 protein: CASSYDGNSGNTIYF
CDR3 DNA: TGTGCCAGCAGTTACGACGGGAACTCTGGAAACACCATATATTTT

clone size: few
V gene: TRBV6-2/TRBV6-3
J gene: TRBJ1-1
D gene: -
CDR3 protein: CASIGLLSEAFF
CDR3 DNA: TGTGCCAGCATTGGACTGCTCTCTGAAGCTTTCTTT

clone size: -
V gene: TRBV18
J gene: TRBJ2-5
D gene: -
CDR3 protein: CASSPSGTQETQYF
CDR3 DNA: TGTGCCAGCTCACCGAGCGGTACCCAAGAGACCCAGTACTTC

clone size: -
V gene: TRBV10-1
J gene: TRBJ2-7
D gene: TRBD1
CDR3 protein: CASSEAPGQTSEQYF
CDR3 DNA: TGCGCCAGCAGTGAAGCTCCGGGACAGACCTCTGAGCAGTACTTC

clone size: many
V gene: TRBV10-1
J gene: TRBJ1-2
D gene: -
CDR3 protein: CASSEDPSRGYTF
CDR3 DNA: TGCGCCAGCAGTGAGGACCCTTCACGAGGCTACACCTTC

clone size: -
V gene: TRBV9
J gene: TRBJ1-1
D gene: -
CDR3 protein: CASSPRQTMNTEAFF
CDR3 DNA: TGTGCCAGCAGCCCTCGACAGACCATGAACACTGAAGCTTTCTTT

clone size: -
V gene: TRBV4-3
J gene: TRBJ1-2
D gene: -
CDR3 protein: CARSHGGFYGYTF
CDR3 DNA: TGCGCCAGGAGCCATGGGGGCTTCTATGGCTACACCTTC

clone size: few
V gene: TRBV9
J gene: TRBJ2-5
D gene: TRBD2
CDR3 protein: CASSSRGVAGGETQYF
CDR3 DNA: TGTGCCAGCAGCTCACGCGGGGTAGCGGGGGGAGAGACCCAGTACTTC